These 30 T cell receptor beta chains originate from one sample sequenced in a study of T cell responses to AZD1222 COVID-19 vaccine. Profiled with immunoSEQ multiplex PCR; TCRdb holds only in-frame clones, not every one. The sample lists some 150,000 clones; about 92% were seen once. Sequenced here: peripheral blood, sampled 28 days after the second AZD1222 dose. The receptors were gathered from an adult who received the AZD1222 COVID-19 vaccine.

The CDR3 DNA reads TGTGCCAGCAGCGTAGGGGCAGGGCGTGAGACCCAGTACTTC. Translation gives CASSVGAGRETQYF. The rearrangement links TRBV9 to TRBJ2-5, with D tentatively TRBD1 (5 bases). The V and J ends lost 0 bases and 5 bases respectively, with 11 bases between them. The CDR3 runs to 14 residues. CDR1 is SGDLS, CDR2 YYNGEE, per germline.

The CDR3: CASSSRGSNQPQHF. CDR3 coding DNA: TGTGCCAGCAGTTCGAGGGGAAGCAATCAGCCCCAGCATTTT. This chain connects TRBV28 to TRBJ1-5; possibly TRBD1 for D (5 bases). Germline CDR1 MDHEN, CDR2 SYDVKM. The V gene lost 4 bases and the J gene lost 1 base, with 8 bases spanning the gap. This CDR3 spans 14 amino acids.

This clone was seen a few times. J is TRBJ2-5 and V is TRBV21-1; the D call TRBD1 from the table was never checked on the DNA. TRBV21-1 is noted as a pseudogene. This CDR3 has 16 amino acids. The CDR3 protein is CASSPRDKPFQETQYF. The CDR3 nucleotides read TGTGCCAGCAGCCCAAGGGACAAGCCCTTCCAAGAGACCCAGTACTTC.

A word on this clone: Other DNA sequences in this sample translate to the same CDR3. This chain links TRBV27 with TRBJ2-2; TRBD2 agrees at 8 bases. CDR1 is MNHEY and CDR2 is SMNVEV in the germline V gene (reference sequence). With 6 bases clipped from V and 4 bases from J, the junction kept 7 bases outside the gene matches. This CDR3 comprises 15 residues. CDR3 in amino acids: CASSPGLAGTGELFF. The DNA for the CDR3 is TGTGCCAGCAGCCCCGGACTAGCCGGCACCGGGGAGCTGTTTTTT.

This sequence joins TRBV3-1 (or the pseudogene TRBV3-2) and TRBJ2-1; D gene uncertain. Trimming pared 4 bases from V and 0 bases from J, leaving 13 bases between. Per germline, CDR1 LGHDT and CDR2 YNNKEL (reference sequence). The CDR3 runs to 16 residues. The CDR3 loop is CASSPFLGFSYNEQFF. CDR3 nucleotide sequence: TGTGCCAGCAGCCCATTCTTAGGGTTCTCCTACAATGAGCAGTTCTTC.

The J gene is TRBJ2-7, the V gene TRBV7-2, with TRBD1 matching over 11 bases. Looked up from germline, CDR1 is SGHTA and CDR2 is FQGNSA. The CDR3 runs to 15 residues. V trimming: 1 base; J trimming: 4 bases; junction bases outside the gene matches: 3. Written as DNA, the CDR3 is TGTGCCAGCAGCTTAGTGGGACAGGGGGGATACGAGCAGTACTTC. Translating gives CASSLVGQGGYEQYF.

J is TRBJ2-2 and V is TRBV7-2, with D tentatively TRBD2 (5 bases). CDR1 SGHTA and CDR2 FQGNSA come from the germline V gene. This CDR3 region has 16 residues. The V gene lost 0 bases and the J gene lost 3 bases, with 11 bases spanning the gap. CDR3 in DNA: TGTGCCAGCAGCTTAGCGGGAGCTGCTTACACCGGGGAGCTGTTTTTT. It translates to CASSLAGAAYTGELFF.

The chain has TRBV19 and TRBJ2-7; 12 bases match TRBD2. V dropped 4 bases and J dropped 7; count of bases not matched to a gene: 8. Germline CDR1 and CDR2: LNHDA and SQIVND (reference sequence). The CDR3 runs to 15 residues. This chain's CDR3 is CASSTRLAGAEEQYF. CDR3 nucleotides: TGTGCCAGTAGTACGAGACTAGCGGGAGCTGAGGAGCAGTACTTC. The full variable domain, completed using reference TRBV19 and TRBJ2-7, is DGGITQSPKYLFRKEGQNVTLSCEQNLNHDAMYWYRQDPGQGLRLIYYSQIVNDFQKGDIAEGYSVSREKKESFPLTVTSAQKNPTAFYLCASSTRLAGAEEQYFGPGTRLTVT.

This clone was observed once. The chain links TRBV6-5 to TRBJ1-2; TRBD1 aligns across 7 bases. The germline CDR1 and CDR2 sequences are MNHEY and SVGAGI. CDR3 size: 15 residues. Unmatched junction bases numbered 11, after V lost 7 bases and J lost 3 bases. The CDR3 spells CASTSGQVGDYGYTF. In DNA, the CDR3 is TGTGCCAGCACTTCCGGACAGGTGGGGGACTATGGCTACACCTTC.

The J gene is TRBJ2-3, the V gene TRBV6-5; D not resolved. Per the germline V gene, CDR1 is MNHEY and CDR2 is SVGAGI. CDR3 length: 15 amino acids. The V end lost 0 bases, the J end lost 2 bases, and 9 bases lay between the germline ends. The CDR3 bases are TGTGCCAGCAGTTACTCGAGGTTCTCCACAGATACGCAGTATTTT. Protein sequence: CASSYSRFSTDTQYF.

V gene TRBV3-1 (or the pseudogene TRBV3-2) combines with J gene TRBJ2-4; D gene ambiguous. The germline CDR1 and CDR2 sequences are LGHDT and YNNKEL (reference sequence). The CDR3 totals 16 residues. The germline V and J ends were trimmed by 0 bases and 0 bases, with 9 bases remaining between them. CDR3 sequence: CASSQDEEQAKNIQYF. For the CDR3, the DNA is TGTGCCAGCAGCCAAGATGAGGAGCAAGCCAAAAACATTCAGTACTTC.

The chain combines TRBV10-3 with TRBJ2-7, with TRBD2 identical over 10 bases. The trim removed 10 bases at V and 5 bases at J, leaving 8 bases unmatched. There are 13 residues in the CDR3. Germline CDR1 is ENHRY and CDR2 is SYGVKD. DNA of the CDR3: TGTGCCAGCGGAGACGGACTAGCGGACGAGCAGTACTTC. Amino acids: CASGDGLADEQYF.

The chain employs TRBV9 and TRBJ2-3, with D unresolved. V was shortened by 4 bases and J by 6 bases, with 9 bases between the two germline ends. The V gene's germline CDR1 is SGDLS and CDR2 YYNGEE. The CDR3 spans 12 residues. The CDR3 sequence: CASSPGFDTQYF. The CDR3, as DNA: TGTGCCAGCAGCCCCGGATTCGATACGCAGTATTTT.

The chain uses TRBV7-2 and TRBJ2-1; possibly TRBD2 for D (6 bases). V was trimmed by 1 base and J by 8 bases, leaving 9 bases between them. CDR1 is SGHTA, CDR2 FQGNSA, per germline. CDR3 size: 13 residues. Written as DNA, the CDR3 is TGTGCCAGCAGCTTAGGCGGGATTGATGAGCAGTTCTTC. It specifies CASSLGGIDEQFF. The full variable domain, rest sourced from reference TRBV7-2 and TRBJ2-1, is GAGVSQSPSNKVTEKGKDVELRCDPISGHTALYWYRQSLGQGLEFLIYFQGNSAPDKSGLPSDRFSAERTGGSVSTLTIQRTQQEDSAVYLCASSLGGIDEQFFGPGTRLTVL.

DNA for the CDR3: TGTGCCACCAGTCGTACCTCCCCGAGCTCCTACAATGAGCAGTTCTTC. Encoded protein: CATSRTSPSSYNEQFF. The chain is built from TRBV15 and TRBJ2-1; no definite D call. V dropped 6 bases and J dropped 0 bases, with 15 bases sitting between them. Germline V gene lookup returns CDR1 LNHNV and CDR2 YYDKDF (reference sequence). This CDR3 is built from 16 residues.

V and J are TRBV29-1 and TRBJ1-1; D is unresolved. Germline CDR1 is SQVTM and CDR2 is ANQGSEA. The CDR3 is 13 residues long. The ends were cut back, 4 bases at V and 3 bases at J, with 12 bases in the middle. CDR3 in amino acids: CSVAPLQDTEAFF. The CDR3, as DNA: TGCAGCGTTGCCCCTTTGCAGGACACTGAAGCTTTCTTT.

This sequence joins TRBV19 and TRBJ1-2, with D possibly being TRBD1 (6 bases). V was cut by 2 bases and J by 3 bases, with 10 bases left in between. This CDR3 spans 14 amino acids. Germline V gene lookup returns CDR1 LNHDA and CDR2 SQIVND (reference sequence). The CDR3 protein is CASSITGLHYGYTF. The DNA of the CDR3 is TGTGCCAGTAGTATAACAGGGTTGCACTATGGCTACACCTTC.

The V and J genes are TRBV7-3 and TRBJ2-1, with TRBD2 identical over 11 bases. CDR3 size: 16 residues. The J segment lost 7 bases and the V segment lost 4 bases, leaving 9 bases of the junction unmatched. Germline loops: CDR1 SGHTA, CDR2 FQGTGA. The CDR3 sequence: CASSSLTSGTGNEQFF. The CDR3 DNA is TGTGCCAGCAGCTCGCTGACTAGCGGGACGGGGAATGAGCAGTTCTTC.

The chain employs TRBV6-1 and TRBJ2-5, with D possibly matching TRBD2 (5 bases). CDR1 is MNHNS and CDR2 is SASEGT in the germline V gene. Trimming shortened V by 1 base and J by 5 bases, and 11 bases separated the two germline ends. The CDR3 spans 14 residues. The CDR3 loop is CASSEGNGEETQYF. The CDR3 DNA follows: TGTGCCAGCAGTGAAGGGAACGGGGAGGAGACCCAGTACTTC.

V usage is TRBV7-9 and J usage is TRBJ1-4; D not certain. The V gene lost 2 bases and the J gene lost 8 bases, with 12 bases spanning the gap. The CDR3 length is 14 residues. Germline V lookup: CDR1 SEHNR, CDR2 FQNEAQ (reference sequence). The CDR3 protein is CASSLRGVEEKLFF. The CDR3 region has the DNA TGTGCCAGCAGCTTACGCGGGGTCGAGGAAAAACTGTTTTTT.

This clone was seen only a few times. This CDR3 reads CASSLSQGLYGYTF. For the CDR3, the DNA is TGTGCCAGCAGTTTATCACAGGGCCTCTATGGCTACACCTTC. This chain uses TRBV27 with TRBJ1-2; TRBD1 might be the D (6 bases). The CDR3 has 14 residues. Germline loops: CDR1 MNHEY, CDR2 SMNVEV (reference sequence). V lost 0 bases to trimming and J lost 4 bases, with 9 bases between them.

This rearrangement joins TRBV5-6 to TRBJ1-1; a weak D match, TRBD1 (5 bases). Germline CDR1 and CDR2: SGHDT and YYEEEE. The CDR3 has 13 amino acids. Trimming cost V 4 bases and J 0 bases, with 7 bases left between them. The CDR3 DNA follows: TGTGCCAGCAGCGGGGACCTGAACACTGAAGCTTTCTTT. Amino acid sequence: CASSGDLNTEAFF.

The V call is TRBV28, the J call TRBJ1-2; the D gene is possibly TRBD1 (6 bases). CDR1 and CDR2 from the germline V gene are MDHEN and SYDVKM. V dropped 6 bases and J dropped 7 bases, with 12 bases sitting between them. The CDR3 is 12 residues long. CDR3 sequence: CASRSLGGGYTF. As DNA, the CDR3 is TGTGCCAGCAGGTCACTAGGGGGTGGCTACACCTTC.

CDR3 sequence: CASSMGRNQPQHF. DNA of the CDR3: TGCGCCAGCAGTATGGGGCGCAATCAGCCCCAGCATTTT. The genes are TRBV10-2 and TRBJ1-5, with TRBD1 as a possible D gene (5 bases). The germline CDR1 and CDR2 sequences are WSHSY and SAAADI. CDR3 length: 13 amino acids. V was pared by 5 bases and J by 2 bases, with 7 bases between.

The genes are TRBV29-1 and TRBJ1-2, with TRBD1 identical over 7 bases. The germline gives CDR1 SQVTM, CDR2 ANQGSEA. V lost 6 bases, J lost 7 bases, and 8 bases stayed unmatched. This CDR3 has 12 residues. CDR3 amino acids: CSVGDRDGGYTF. CDR3 DNA sequence: TGCAGCGTGGGTGACAGGGACGGTGGCTACACCTTC.

The chain combines TRBV12-5 with TRBJ2-3, with 9 bases identical to TRBD2. Germline CDR1 reads LGHNT; CDR2 reads FRNRAP. This CDR3 has 17 amino acids. V was pared by 5 bases and J by 2 bases, with 11 bases of the junction left unmatched. The CDR3 protein is CASGAKLAGSFTDTQYF. Written as DNA, the CDR3 is TGTGCTAGTGGTGCGAAACTAGCGGGTAGTTTCACAGATACGCAGTATTTT.

As concerns this clone: One end of the junction does not line up with germline, which may come from a read error. DNA for the CDR3: TGTGCTAGCAGCTTAGAGCGGGGGGCGAATGAGAATCAGCCCCAGCATTTT. Encoded protein: CASSLERGANENQPQHF. This chain uses TRBV7-7 with TRBJ1-5; D is possibly TRBD1 (6 bases). Per germline, CDR1 SSHAT and CDR2 FNYEAQ (reference sequence). The CDR3 is 17 residues long.

This chain links TRBV6-2 or TRBV6-3 with TRBJ2-3; possibly TRBD1 for D (5 bases). Trimming took off 4 bases at V and 0 bases at J, with 8 bases between the two ends. Germline V lookup: CDR1 MNHEY, CDR2 SVGEGT. The CDR3 totals 14 residues. DNA for the CDR3: TGTGCCAGCAGTTTGACAGCTAGCACAGATACGCAGTATTTT. This translates into CASSLTASTDTQYF.

This chain links TRBV5-1 with TRBJ2-5, with D perhaps TRBD1 or TRBD2 (5 bases each). Trimming took off 3 bases at V and 3 bases at J, with 15 bases between the two ends. This CDR3 has 15 residues. Germline lookup yields CDR1 SGHRS and CDR2 YFSETQ. The CDR3 sequence is CASSSSGTVEETQYF. CDR3 in DNA: TGCGCCAGCAGCTCATCCGGGACGGTAGAAGAGACCCAGTACTTC.

The chain joins TRBV27 to TRBJ2-3; 9 bases match TRBD2. This CDR3 comprises 18 residues. The germline gives CDR1 MNHEY, CDR2 SMNVEV (reference sequence). With 2 bases clipped from V and 2 bases from J, the junction kept 11 bases outside the gene matches. The CDR3 is CASSLIAGVLGATDTQYF. For the CDR3, the DNA is TGTGCCAGCAGTTTAATAGCGGGAGTGTTAGGGGCCACAGATACGCAGTATTTT.